Following are 6 T cell receptor beta chains from one sample sequenced in a study of blood T cell repertoires in COVID-19. The data were produced by immunoSEQ multiplex PCR, yet TCRdb's version contains in-frame clones alone and is incomplete. The sample has around 260,000 clones; roughly 90% are singletons. The specimen was PBMCs or T cells enriched from blood (not recorded which). These receptors came from a young woman who had recovered from COVID-19.

V is TRBV5-1 and J is TRBJ2-1, with 7 nucleotides matching TRBD2. The CDR3 covers 15 residues. V was pared by 2 bases and J by 6 bases, with 8 bases of the junction left unmatched. The germline V gene encodes CDR1 SGHRS and CDR2 YFSETQ. The CDR3 coding sequence is TGCGCCAGCAGCTTCGGGGGAGGGCAAGTCAATGAGCAGTTCTTC. Protein sequence: CASSFGGGQVNEQFF.

V gene TRBV7-6 combines with J gene TRBJ2-7; D call uncertain. The V end lost 4 bases, the J end lost 3 bases, and 4 bases lay between the germline ends. The germline gives CDR1 SGHVS, CDR2 FNYEAQ. CDR3 size: 11 residues. The CDR3 sequence: CASSSHYEQYF. In nucleotides, the CDR3 is TGTGCCAGCAGCTCCCACTACGAGCAGTACTTC.

The DNA for the CDR3 is TGTGCCAGCAGCTTATATGACGGGGTTAACACCGGGGAGCTGTTTTTT. It is translated as CASSLYDGVNTGELFF. The chain couples TRBV7-3 to TRBJ2-2; tentative D call: TRBD2 (5 bases). This CDR3 comprises 16 residues. Germline CDR1 is SGHTA and CDR2 is FQGTGA. Trimming shortened V by 2 bases and J by 2 bases, and 12 bases separated the two germline ends.

This chain connects TRBV2 to TRBJ1-1; D ambiguous. Germline assignment: CDR1 SNHLY and CDR2 FYNNEI. The CDR3 spans 13 residues. Trimming removed 3 bases from V and 9 bases from J, with 14 bases in between. For the CDR3, the DNA is TGTGCCAGCAGTGAGGGTCTAGGATCTCAAGCTTTCTTT. It translates to CASSEGLGSQAFF.

This chain uses TRBV11-1 with TRBJ1-6, with D maybe TRBD1 (6 bases). V lost 5 bases and J 8 bases, leaving 10 bases between the germline ends. The germline V gene has CDR1 SGHAT and CDR2 FQDESV (reference sequence). The CDR3 is made up of 13 amino acids. CDR3 in amino acids: CASSLPGDSPLHF. CDR3 DNA sequence: TGTGCCAGCAGCCTTCCAGGGGATTCACCCCTCCACTTT.

V usage is TRBV24-1 and J usage is TRBJ2-1; no clear D. This CDR3 contains 17 residues. V gave up 0 bases and J gave up 0 bases, with 11 bases separating them. CDR1 and CDR2 from the germline V gene are KGHDR and SFDVKD. CDR3 sequence (DNA): TGTGCCACCAGTGATTTGCCCTCAGTCGCCTCCTACAATGAGCAGTTCTTC. It yields the protein CATSDLPSVASYNEQFF.